Each of the 3 T cell receptor beta chains below was sequenced from the same sample in a study of control samples from healthy donors and cancer patients (TCRdb year 2020). The method behind the library was the immunoSEQ multiplex PCR assay. TCRdb retrieved this table from immuneACCESS and kept in-frame rearrangements only. Not all clones are present; in checked studies, unresolved V genes account for under half, and no reason is known for the remainder. The sample table contains about 180,000 clones; only one count was recorded for about 91% of them. The top ten clonotypes cover around 2% of the sample. The sequencing input was blood. All receptors derive from a woman between 35 and 50 years old in good health.

The chain recombines TRBV19 with TRBJ1-2; D possibly corresponds to TRBD1 (5 bases). The ends were cut back, 1 base at V and 7 bases at J, with 10 bases in the middle. There are 13 residues in the CDR3. Germline loops: CDR1 LNHDA, CDR2 SQIVND (reference sequence). The CDR3 coding sequence is TGTGCCAGTAGTATAGTTGGGGCAGCTGGCTACACCTTC. Protein: CASSIVGAAGYTF.

This chain links TRBV7-9 with TRBJ2-2; TRBD1 is a possible D gene (6 bases). Trimming removed 4 bases from V and 6 bases from J, with 15 bases in between. The CDR3 loop spans 15 amino acids. In germline, CDR1 is SEHNR, CDR2 FQNEAQ (reference sequence). CDR3 region: CASSSPRTAPGELFF. The DNA of the CDR3 is TGTGCCAGCAGCTCACCTCGGACAGCCCCCGGGGAGCTGTTTTTT.

V gene TRBV9 combines with J gene TRBJ2-3; D is perhaps TRBD2 (5 bases). The length of the CDR3 is 13 residues. From germline, CDR1 is SGDLS and CDR2 YYNGEE. V was pared by 3 bases and J by 2 bases, with 7 bases between. CDR3 in amino acids: CASSGTPTDTQYF. The CDR3 DNA reads as TGTGCCAGCAGCGGGACTCCCACAGATACGCAGTATTTT. The complete variable domain, with remaining parts taken from reference TRBV9 and TRBJ2-3, reads DSGVTQTPKHLITATGQRVTLRCSPRSGDLSVYWYQQSLDQGLQFLIQYYNGEERAKGNILERFSAQQFPDLHSELNLSSLELGDSALYFCASSGTPTDTQYFGPGTRLTVL.